Detailed here is one T cell receptor beta chain. The protocol was immunoSEQ multiplex PCR, while the TCRdb copy is restricted to in-frame clones and leaves out a portion. The sample has 130,000 to 150,000 clones, over 80% seen once. This sample is drawn from a study of blood T cell repertoires in COVID-19. Categorization into cohorts depended on clinical history that participants reported. The material sequenced was PBMCs or T cells enriched from blood (not recorded which). The clonotype originates from a woman aged 45-60 years who had been exposed to COVID-19.

The DNA for the CDR3 is TGCAGCGTTCCCTCTTCGGGGAACACAGATACGCAGTATTTT. Translated, it gives CSVPSSGNTDTQYF. The chain couples TRBV29-1 to TRBJ2-3, with D perhaps TRBD2 (5 bases). The V gene lost 5 bases and the J gene lost 2 bases, with 14 bases spanning the gap. This CDR3 region has 14 residues. Per germline, CDR1 SQVTM and CDR2 ANQGSEA.